Listed here is a single T cell receptor (beta chain). Libraries were prepared by immunoSEQ multiplex PCR; TCRdb keeps only in-frame clonotypes and omits some of them. The repertoire holds approximately 25,000 clones, around three quarters seen once, with 40% to 55% in the top ten. CDR1 and CDR2 (germline): SQVTM, ANQGSEA. V was clipped by 6 bases and J by 3 bases; unmatched bases: 11. CDR3 length equals 15 residues. This sample is drawn from a study of blood T cell repertoires in COVID-19. Material for sequencing was peripheral blood. This TCR came from a woman over 75 with acute or convalescent COVID-19. V gene TRBV29-1 combines with J gene TRBJ2-5; 9 nucleotides line up with TRBD2. The CDR3 loop reads CSVSASGNEEETQYF. In DNA form, the CDR3 reads TGCAGCGTCTCGGCTAGCGGGAACGAGGAAGAGACCCAGTACTTC.